The rows below give T cell receptor beta chains drawn from one sample of a study of identical twins. TCRdb processed the 5' RACE reads anew with MiXCR; each CDR3 protein has one entry. There are some 590,000 distinct CDR3 sequences in the sample; 9.6% occur only once, and roughly 3% lies in the top ten. These data were also reused for a study on yellow fever vaccine responses in identical twins.

The sequencing sample was made of PBMCs. These receptors were obtained from a young woman in good health. CDR3s include the opening cysteine and the closing phenylalanine or tryptophan. A D gene is named only where the DNA matches it firmly. Clone size is shown for a subset of rows, as once, few, many or a class of expanded clone.

j_call	v_call	clone_size	d_call	cdr3_length	cdr3_aa	cdr3_nt
TRBJ2-1	TRBV11-2	few	.	14	CASSTFESYNEQFF	TGTGCCAGCAGCACATTCGAGTCCTACAATGAGCAGTTCTTC
TRBJ2-3	TRBV25-1	few	TRBD2	17	CASSDRPGLASADTQYF	TGTGCCAGCAGTGACCGCCCGGGACTAGCGAGCGCAGATACGCAGTATTTT
TRBJ2-7	TRBV4-2	many	.	14	CASSQMVAGYEQYF	TGTGCCAGCAGCCAGATGGTGGCAGGCTACGAGCAGTACTTC
TRBJ1-1	TRBV5-1	few	.	14	CASSLAPTGTEAFF	TGCGCCAGCAGCTTGGCTCCGACGGGCACTGAAGCTTTCTTT
TRBJ2-3	TRBV2	.	.	15	CASSEEGPSLSTQYF	TGTGCCAGCAGTGAAGAGGGACCGTCTCTTAGTACGCAGTATTTT
TRBJ2-2	TRBV6-5	.	.	17	CASSYLGKQVNTGELFF	TGTGCCAGCAGTTACTTAGGAAAACAGGTTAACACCGGGGAGCTGTTTTTT
TRBJ2-7	TRBV18	many	.	13	CASSPLTGGEQYF	TGTGCCAGCAGCCCCCTAACCGGGGGCGAGCAGTACTTC
TRBJ2-7	TRBV12-3/TRBV12-4	.	.	17	CASSQKDLGSSPTEQYF	TGTGCCAGCAGCCAGAAGGACCTCGGATCCTCTCCCACCGAGCAGTACTTC
TRBJ1-2	TRBV12-3/TRBV12-4	.	.	15	CASSLGVGEYPGYTF	TGTGCCAGCAGTTTGGGGGTCGGGGAATATCCTGGCTACACCTTC
TRBJ2-1	TRBV4-1	many	TRBD2	14	CASSRTSVNNEQFF	TGCGCCAGCAGCCGGACTAGCGTTAACAATGAGCAGTTCTTC
TRBJ2-1	TRBV3-1	many	TRBD2	14	CASSSSGGRNEQFF	TGTGCCAGCAGCTCTAGCGGGGGGCGGAATGAGCAGTTCTTC
TRBJ2-7	TRBV6-2/TRBV6-3	.	.	12	CASRIQTPRNGF	TGTGCCAGCAGGATCCAGACGCCTAGAAACGGCTTC
TRBJ2-3	TRBV20-1	few	TRBD2	13	CSAFSGGTDTQYF	TGCAGTGCCTTTAGCGGGGGCACAGATACGCAGTATTTT
TRBJ2-5	TRBV29-1	many	TRBD1	11	CSVGTGETQYF	TGCAGCGTTGGGACAGGGGAGACCCAGTACTTC
TRBJ2-3	TRBV12-3/TRBV12-4	many	.	11	CASSSRHTQYF	TGTGCCAGCAGTTCCCGACATACGCAGTATTTT
TRBJ2-5	TRBV10-3	many	TRBD2	17	CAISESPTSGDQETQYF	TGTGCCATCAGTGAGTCCCCAACTAGCGGGGACCAAGAGACCCAGTACTTC